This passage covers 10 T cell receptor beta chains from one sample sequenced in a study of blood T cell repertoires in COVID-19 (dated by TCRdb to 2020 to 2021). Library preparation employed the immunoSEQ multiplex PCR assay. The source is immuneACCESS, and TCRdb retained only in-frame sequences with V and J called. Part of the clones is not carried over; for the studies checked, unresolved V genes explain less than half of this, and the remainder is unexplained. In all, the sample holds approximately 280,000 clones, and 85% of those were seen once. Roughly 5% of the sample is taken by the ten largest. The sequenced material came from peripheral blood. The receptors originated from a man aged 50-59 years with active or convalescent COVID-19.

This chain connects TRBV6-5 to TRBJ1-5; unclear D gene. The CDR3 extends over 13 amino acids. V dropped 3 bases and J dropped 6 bases, with 9 bases sitting between them. Per germline, CDR1 MNHEY and CDR2 SVGAGI. The CDR3 sequence is CASSYEGSQPQHF. CDR3 bases: TGTGCCAGCAGTTATGAGGGAAGTCAGCCCCAGCATTTT.

This clone occurred a few times. The chain employs TRBV6-5 and TRBJ2-7; a weak D match, TRBD2 (5 bases). The CDR3 consists of 13 residues. CDR1 is MNHEY, CDR2 SVGAGI, per germline. Deletions cut 8 bases from V and 1 base from J, with 12 bases between. The CDR3 loop reads CASLGRRSYEQYF. DNA of the CDR3: TGTGCCAGCCTAGGGAGACGGTCCTACGAGCAGTACTTC.

This sequence joins TRBV28 and TRBJ1-5; maybe TRBD1 (5 bases). In germline, CDR1 is MDHEN, CDR2 SYDVKM. The CDR3 is made up of 15 amino acids. Deletions cut 1 base from V and 3 bases from J, with 10 bases between. The CDR3 here is CASSLSAGLNQPQHF. As DNA, the CDR3 is TGTGCCAGCAGTTTATCTGCAGGGCTCAATCAGCCCCAGCATTTT.

V usage is TRBV19 and J usage is TRBJ1-2; no firm D call. Trimming removed 6 bases at V and 4 bases at J, with 18 bases between. The CDR3 length is 15 residues. Germline CDR1 is LNHDA and CDR2 is SQIVND (reference sequence). The CDR3 is CASSILPGSGYGYTF. CDR3 bases: TGTGCCAGTAGCATACTGCCCGGAAGCGGCTATGGCTACACCTTC.

The chain has TRBV2 and TRBJ1-6, with D possibly matching TRBD1 (5 bases). The V gene's germline CDR1 is SNHLY and CDR2 FYNNEI. This CDR3 spans 15 amino acids. Trimming cost V 8 bases and J 0 bases, with 11 bases left between them. The CDR3 region has the DNA TGTGCCAGCGGGGCAGAAAGCTCCTATAATTCACCCCTCCACTTT. This gives the protein CASGAESSYNSPLHF.

This chain links TRBV5-1 with TRBJ1-2; 8 bases agree with TRBD1. This CDR3 contains 14 residues. J was trimmed by 4 bases and V by 2 bases; bases with no gene match: 4. Germline loops: CDR1 SGHRS, CDR2 YFSETQ. This chain's CDR3 is CASSFYTGGYGYTF. CDR3 coding DNA: TGCGCCAGCAGCTTTTATACAGGGGGCTATGGCTACACCTTC. Full variable domain (missing parts from reference TRBV5-1 and TRBJ1-2): KAGVTQTPRYLIKTRGQQVTLSCSPISGHRSVSWYQQTPGQGLQFLFEYFSETQRNKGNFPGRFSGRQFSNSRSEMNVSTLELGDSALYLCASSFYTGGYGYTFGSGTRLTVV.

The chain employs TRBV29-1 and TRBJ1-2; D might be TRBD1 (6 bases). The CDR3 loop spans 15 amino acids. Trimming took off 1 base at V and 3 bases at J, with 15 bases between the two ends. Germline V lookup: CDR1 SQVTM, CDR2 ANQGSEA. CDR3 coding DNA: TGCAGCGTTGAAGTTGGGGGGGGCGTCCACTATGGCTACACCTTC. Translating gives CSVEVGGGVHYGYTF.

This chain links TRBV4-1 with TRBJ1-2; 7 nucleotides align to TRBD1. Germline CDR1 reads MGHRA; CDR2 reads YSYEKL. Germline trimming cut 1 base from V and 4 bases from J; bases unmatched to any gene: 3. The CDR3 totals 14 residues. The CDR3 protein is CASSQGDRSYGYTF. The CDR3 bases are TGCGCCAGCAGCCAAGGGGACAGATCCTATGGCTACACCTTC.

This clone came up a few times. The CDR3 DNA follows: TGTGCCAGCAGTCCCGACAGGGAAGTCGACTTAATGGGACCCCTCCACTTT. Protein: CASSPDREVDLMGPLHF. The V call is TRBV28, the J call TRBJ1-6; TRBD1 matches at 7 bases. The germline V gene has CDR1 MDHEN and CDR2 SYDVKM. This CDR3 has 17 residues. The V segment lost 5 bases and the J segment 12 bases; nucleotides outside the gene matches: 19.

This chain connects TRBV24-1 to TRBJ2-1; maybe TRBD1 (5 bases). This CDR3 is 13 amino acids long. V gave up 7 bases and J gave up 8 bases, with 14 bases separating them. CDR1 is KGHDR and CDR2 is SFDVKD in the germline V gene. CDR3 loop: CATSQGPGYEQFF. DNA for the CDR3: TGTGCCACCAGCCAGGGTCCCGGGTATGAGCAGTTCTTC.